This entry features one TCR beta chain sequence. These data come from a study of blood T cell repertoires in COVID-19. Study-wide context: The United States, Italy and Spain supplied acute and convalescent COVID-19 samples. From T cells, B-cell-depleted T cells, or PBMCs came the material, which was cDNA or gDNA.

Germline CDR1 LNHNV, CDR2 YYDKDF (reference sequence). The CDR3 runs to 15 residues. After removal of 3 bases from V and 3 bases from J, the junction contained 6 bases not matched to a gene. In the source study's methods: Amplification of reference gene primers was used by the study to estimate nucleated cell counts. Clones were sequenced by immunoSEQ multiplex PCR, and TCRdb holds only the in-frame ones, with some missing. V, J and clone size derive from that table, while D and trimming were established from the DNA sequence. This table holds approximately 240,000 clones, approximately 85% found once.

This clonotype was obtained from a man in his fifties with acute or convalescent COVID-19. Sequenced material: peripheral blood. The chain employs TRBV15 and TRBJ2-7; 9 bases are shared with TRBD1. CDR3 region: CATSSKGQGIYEQYF. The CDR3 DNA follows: TGTGCCACCAGCAGCAAGGGACAGGGTATCTACGAGCAGTACTTC.